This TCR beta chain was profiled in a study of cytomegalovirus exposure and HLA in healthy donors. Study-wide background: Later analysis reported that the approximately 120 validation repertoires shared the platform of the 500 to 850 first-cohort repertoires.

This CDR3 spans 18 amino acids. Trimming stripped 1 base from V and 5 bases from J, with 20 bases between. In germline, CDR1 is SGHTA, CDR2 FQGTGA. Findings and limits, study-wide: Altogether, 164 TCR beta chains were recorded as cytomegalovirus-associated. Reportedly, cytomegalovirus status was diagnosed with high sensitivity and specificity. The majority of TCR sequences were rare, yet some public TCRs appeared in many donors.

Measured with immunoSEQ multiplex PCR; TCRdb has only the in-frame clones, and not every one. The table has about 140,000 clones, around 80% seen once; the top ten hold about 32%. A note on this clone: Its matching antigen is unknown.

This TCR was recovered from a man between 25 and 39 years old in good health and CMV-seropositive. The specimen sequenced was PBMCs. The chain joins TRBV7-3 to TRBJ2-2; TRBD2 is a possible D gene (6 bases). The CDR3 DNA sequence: TGTGCCAGCAGCTTAAACCCATGGATGGAGGGAAGGACCGGGGAGCTGTTTTTT. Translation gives CASSLNPWMEGRTGELFF. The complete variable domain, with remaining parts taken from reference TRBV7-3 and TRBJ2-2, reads GAGVSQTPSNKVTEKGKYVELRCDPISGHTALYWYRQSLGQGPEFLIYFQGTGAADDSGLPNDRFFAVRPEGSVSTLKIQRTERGDSAVYLCASSLNPWMEGRTGELFFGEGSRLTVL.